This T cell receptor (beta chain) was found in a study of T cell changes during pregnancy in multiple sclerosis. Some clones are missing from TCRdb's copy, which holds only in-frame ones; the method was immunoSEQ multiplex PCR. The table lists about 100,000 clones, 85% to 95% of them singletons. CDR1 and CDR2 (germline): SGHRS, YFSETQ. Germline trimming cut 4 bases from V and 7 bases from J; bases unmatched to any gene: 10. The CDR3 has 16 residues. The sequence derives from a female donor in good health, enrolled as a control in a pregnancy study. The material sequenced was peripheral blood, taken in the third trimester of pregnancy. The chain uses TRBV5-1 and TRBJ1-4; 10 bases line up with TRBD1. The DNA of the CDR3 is TGCGCCAGCAGCCCTGGACAGGGGGAGAGGAGTGAAAAACTGTTTTTT. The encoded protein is CASSPGQGERSEKLFF.